These 23 T cell receptor beta chains originate from one sample sequenced in a study of blood T cell repertoires in COVID-19. The table came from immunoSEQ multiplex PCR; TCRdb's copy has only in-frame clones and leaves some out. The sample has 250,000 to 350,000 clones; roughly 89% are singletons. Sequences were obtained from peripheral blood. Receptors were obtained from a woman in her thirties or forties who had recovered from COVID-19.

This chain uses TRBV7-9 with TRBJ2-7; TRBD1 aligns across 10 bases. The trim removed 4 bases at V and 5 bases at J, leaving 17 bases unmatched. Per the germline V gene, CDR1 is SEHNR and CDR2 is FQNEAQ (reference sequence). This CDR3 contains 18 residues. For the CDR3, the DNA is TGTGCCAGCAGCTCAAACGCTAAGGGACAGGGGAAACTGGACGAGCAGTACTTC. Translated: CASSSNAKGQGKLDEQYF.

In nucleotides, the CDR3 is TGCGCCAGCAGCACCTCAGGGGGCGCGTCGACTAATGAAAAACTGTTTTTT. Residues: CASSTSGGASTNEKLFF. This chain links TRBV5-1 with TRBJ1-4; 8 bases line up with TRBD1. Germline V gene lookup returns CDR1 SGHRS and CDR2 YFSETQ. The trim removed 4 bases at V and 2 bases at J, leaving 10 bases unmatched. This CDR3 is 17 amino acids long.

The V gene is TRBV6-2 or TRBV6-3, the J gene TRBJ2-7; 7 nucleotides line up with TRBD2. From germline, CDR1 is MNHEY and CDR2 SVGEGT. V was pared by 4 bases and J by 7 bases, with 4 bases of the junction left unmatched. The CDR3 is made up of 12 amino acids. The CDR3 region is CASSSVGGEQYF. DNA for the CDR3: TGTGCCAGCAGTTCGGTGGGAGGGGAGCAGTACTTC.

This chain links TRBV4-1 with TRBJ2-3; 13 bases fit TRBD2. V lost 3 bases to trimming and J lost 2 bases; unmatched junction nucleotides: 5. Per germline, CDR1 MGHRA and CDR2 YSYEKL. This CDR3 contains 17 residues. The CDR3 protein is CASSQELAGGLTDTQYF. In DNA form, the CDR3 reads TGCGCCAGCAGCCAGGAACTAGCGGGAGGGCTCACAGATACGCAGTATTTT.

The genes are TRBV7-7 and TRBJ2-5; 11 bases line up with TRBD2. The trim removed 5 bases at V and 1 base at J, leaving 3 bases unmatched. Germline CDR1 SSHAT, CDR2 FNYEAQ (reference sequence). CDR3 size: 15 residues. Written as DNA, the CDR3 is TGTGCCAGCAGCGGGACTAGCGGAAGCCAAGAGACCCAGTACTTC. This encodes CASSGTSGSQETQYF. The full variable domain, with the rest looked up from reference TRBV7-7 and TRBJ2-5, is GAGVSQSPRYKVTKRGQDVTLRCDPISSHATLYWYQQALGQGPEFLTYFNYEAQPDKSGLPSDRFSAERPEGSISTLTIQRTEQRDSAMYRCASSGTSGSQETQYFGPGTRLLVL.

The chain carries TRBV5-4 and TRBJ2-7, with 8 bases lining up with TRBD1. Trimming at V came to 1 base and at J to 3 bases, leaving 6 bases not matched to a gene. The V gene's germline CDR1 is SGHNT and CDR2 YYREEE (reference sequence). This CDR3 contains 15 residues. The DNA for the CDR3 is TGTGCCAGCAGCTTGTTGGGACAGGCAAGCTACGAGCAGTACTTC. This translates into CASSLLGQASYEQYF.

The chain joins TRBV20-1 to TRBJ2-7, with TRBD2 as a possible D gene (6 bases). In germline, CDR1 is DFQATT, CDR2 SNEGSKA (reference sequence). CDR3 size: 18 residues. Deletions cut 3 bases from V and 2 bases from J, with 26 bases between. CDR3: CSASLPSVASAIAYEQYF. CDR3 nucleotide sequence: TGCAGTGCTAGTTTACCCTCGGTCGCTAGCGCTATAGCCTACGAGCAGTACTTC.

As to this clone: Other DNA sequences of this sample code for an identical CDR3. This sequence joins TRBV7-2 and TRBJ1-3; possible D gene TRBD1, 6 bases. V was cut by 1 base and J by 0 bases, with 10 bases left in between. Germline assignment: CDR1 SGHTA and CDR2 FQGNSA. The CDR3 consists of 16 residues. CDR3 in DNA: TGTGCCAGCAGCTTAGGACAGGCGGACTCTGGAAACACCATATATTTT. Translation: CASSLGQADSGNTIYF.

The rearrangement links TRBV7-9 to TRBJ1-2, with TRBD1 matching 7 bases. The V gene end was trimmed by 5 bases and the J gene end by 4 bases; junction bases not matched to a gene: 7. CDR1 and CDR2 (germline): SEHNR, FQNEAQ (reference sequence). The CDR3 totals 14 residues. The CDR3 nucleotides read TGTGCCAGCAGCAAATCGACAGGGACCTATGGCTACACCTTC. It codes for CASSKSTGTYGYTF.

The count of this clone is one. The CDR3 reads CASSATGTSSTGELFF. The CDR3 nucleotides read TGTGCCAGCAGTGCGACCGGGACTAGTTCCACCGGGGAGCTGTTTTTT. The chain couples TRBV6-1 to TRBJ2-2; 8 nucleotides line up with TRBD2. The V gene end was trimmed by 4 bases and the J gene end by 4 bases; junction bases not matched to a gene: 8. Germline values: CDR1 MNHNS, CDR2 SASEGT. This CDR3 is 16 amino acids long.

To note about this clone: This may come from a read error, since a much larger clone is one base off. Other DNA sequences in the same sample also yield this CDR3. The rearrangement uses TRBV24-1 and TRBJ1-2, with 7 bases identical to TRBD1. V lost 4 bases to trimming and J lost 2 bases; unmatched junction nucleotides: 3. This CDR3 has 14 amino acids. In germline, CDR1 is KGHDR, CDR2 SFDVKD. The CDR3 sequence is CATSDPGQNYGYTF. The CDR3 bases are TGTGCCACCAGTGACCCGGGACAGAACTATGGCTACACCTTC.

The chain couples TRBV28 to TRBJ1-1; 7 nucleotides match TRBD1. Looked up from germline, CDR1 is MDHEN and CDR2 is SYDVKM. The CDR3 has 12 amino acids. Losses at the gene ends were 4 bases for V and 8 bases for J; bases not matched to a gene: 4. CDR3 in amino acids: CASSYPGQEAFF. CDR3 in DNA: TGTGCCAGCAGTTACCCGGGACAGGAAGCTTTCTTT. Drawing the rest from reference TRBV28 and TRBJ1-1, the complete variable domain is DVKVTQSSRYLVKRTGEKVFLECVQDMDHENMFWYRQDPGLGLRLIYFSYDVKMKEKGDIPEGYSVSREKKERFSLILESASTNQTSMYLCASSYPGQEAFFGQGTRLTVV.

The chain has TRBV3-1 (or the pseudogene TRBV3-2) and TRBJ2-7; 10 positions match TRBD2. This CDR3 has 13 residues. With 8 bases clipped from V and 5 bases from J, the junction kept 6 bases outside the gene matches. Germline V gene sequence: CDR1 LGHDT, CDR2 YNNKEL (reference sequence). The CDR3 region is CASGPSGSNEQYF. CDR3 sequence (DNA): TGTGCCAGCGGGCCTAGCGGGAGTAACGAGCAGTACTTC.

The CDR3 is CASSSCDRGDQPQHF. The CDR3 coding sequence is TGTGCCAGCAGCTCCTGCGACAGGGGTGATCAGCCCCAGCATTTT. V usage is TRBV7-3 and J usage is TRBJ1-5; TRBD1 matches 8 bases. Losses at the gene ends were 4 bases for V and 5 bases for J; bases not matched to a gene: 7. In germline, CDR1 is SGHTA, CDR2 FQGTGA. The CDR3 length is 15 residues.

This chain joins TRBV5-1 and TRBJ2-1, with 12 bases matching TRBD1. The CDR3 contains 16 residues. V lost 4 bases to trimming and J lost 5 bases; unmatched junction nucleotides: 7. Looked up from germline, CDR1 is SGHRS and CDR2 is YFSETQ. The DNA for the CDR3 is TGCGCCAGCAGCCCAGGGACAGGGGGCGAGCACAATGAGCAGTTCTTC. Translated: CASSPGTGGEHNEQFF.

The V gene is TRBV27, the J gene TRBJ2-3; no clear D. CDR1 is MNHEY, CDR2 SMNVEV, per germline (reference sequence). There are 14 residues in the CDR3. The ends were cut back, 3 bases at V and 2 bases at J, with 9 bases in the middle. CDR3 sequence: CASSLGSYTDTQYF. The CDR3, as DNA: TGTGCCAGCAGTTTGGGCAGCTACACAGATACGCAGTATTTT.

The V call is TRBV10-3, the J call TRBJ2-3; no clear D. V dropped 3 bases and J dropped 1 base, with 5 bases sitting between them. The CDR3 contains 13 residues. Germline assignment: CDR1 ENHRY and CDR2 SYGVKD. CDR3 DNA sequence: TGTGCCATCAGTGAAATAGGCACAGATACGCAGTATTTT. This translates into CAISEIGTDTQYF.

This clone was observed at least ten times. The chain carries TRBV10-1 and TRBJ2-2; TRBD2 matches 13 bases. This CDR3 has 17 amino acids. The V and J ends lost 6 bases and 1 base, in that order; junction bases with no gene match: 5. Germline CDR1 WNHNN, CDR2 SYGVQD (reference sequence). The chain's CDR3 is CASSGTSGNVNTGELFF. CDR3 sequence (DNA): TGCGCCAGCAGCGGGACTAGCGGGAATGTGAACACCGGGGAGCTGTTTTTT.

The V gene is TRBV6-1, the J gene TRBJ1-1; TRBD1 might be the D (6 bases). CDR3 length: 15 residues. Trimming stripped 3 bases from V and 3 bases from J, with 14 bases between. Germline CDR1 is MNHNS and CDR2 is SASEGT. CDR3 residues: CASSDYSGVDTEAFF. The CDR3 region has the DNA TGTGCCAGCAGTGATTATTCAGGGGTCGACACTGAAGCTTTCTTT.

This chain uses TRBV6-5 with TRBJ2-3; weak D call: TRBD1 (5 bases). Germline loops: CDR1 MNHEY, CDR2 SVGAGI. CDR3 length: 14 residues. Trimming shortened V by 8 bases and J by 3 bases, and 15 bases separated the two germline ends. CDR3 loop: CASLPRQGTDTQYF. The DNA of the CDR3 is TGTGCCAGCCTACCCAGGCAGGGTACAGATACGCAGTATTTT.

The chain couples TRBV6-5 to TRBJ1-4, with 9 bases aligning to TRBD1. Unmatched junction bases numbered 6, after V lost 8 bases and J lost 11 bases. This CDR3 contains 12 residues. CDR1 is MNHEY, CDR2 SVGAGI, per germline. The CDR3 DNA is TGTGCCAGCGGGACAGGGAGAGGGAAACTGTTTTTT. Translating it yields CASGTGRGKLFF.

The chain has TRBV7-3 and TRBJ2-2, with 7 bases matching TRBD1. This CDR3 is 15 amino acids long. V was clipped by 2 bases and J by 2 bases; unmatched bases: 2. Per germline, CDR1 SGHTA and CDR2 FQGTGA. This chain's CDR3 is CASSLQGVNTGELFF. DNA for the CDR3: TGTGCCAGCAGCTTACAGGGGGTCAACACCGGGGAGCTGTTTTTT. Full variable domain (outside the CDR3, taken from reference TRBV7-3 and TRBJ2-2): GAGVSQTPSNKVTEKGKYVELRCDPISGHTALYWYRQSLGQGPEFLIYFQGTGAADDSGLPNDRFFAVRPEGSVSTLKIQRTERGDSAVYLCASSLQGVNTGELFFGEGSRLTVL.

With regard to this clone: Different DNA sequences within this sample yield the same CDR3. V is TRBV20-1 and J is TRBJ2-7; D ambiguous. Looked up from germline, CDR1 is DFQATT and CDR2 is SNEGSKA (reference sequence). V dropped 1 base and J dropped 1 base, with 2 bases sitting between them. This CDR3 spans 11 amino acids. The CDR3 loop reads CSARASYEQYF. In nucleotides, the CDR3 is TGCAGTGCTAGAGCGTCCTACGAGCAGTACTTC.